Sequencing of this T cell receptor beta chain was carried out in a study of cytomegalovirus exposure and HLA in healthy donors. The PCR contained 60 Vbeta and 13 Jbeta primers. Sequenced by immunoSEQ multiplex PCR; TCRdb stores in-frame clones only, minus some. Of around 130,000 clones in the sample, roughly 79% were seen once. Germline assignment: CDR1 MNHEY and CDR2 SMNVEV (reference sequence). This CDR3 is built from 13 residues. V was clipped by 7 bases and J by 6 bases, with 13 bases between them. Sequenced sample: PBMCs. The rearrangement uses TRBV27 and TRBJ2-1; D is possibly TRBD2 (6 bases). The origin of this receptor is a boy aged 2 to 10 in good health and CMV-seronegative. The CDR3 is CASMGSGVNEQFF. CDR3 nucleotide sequence: TGTGCCAGCATGGGTAGCGGCGTCAATGAGCAGTTCTTC.